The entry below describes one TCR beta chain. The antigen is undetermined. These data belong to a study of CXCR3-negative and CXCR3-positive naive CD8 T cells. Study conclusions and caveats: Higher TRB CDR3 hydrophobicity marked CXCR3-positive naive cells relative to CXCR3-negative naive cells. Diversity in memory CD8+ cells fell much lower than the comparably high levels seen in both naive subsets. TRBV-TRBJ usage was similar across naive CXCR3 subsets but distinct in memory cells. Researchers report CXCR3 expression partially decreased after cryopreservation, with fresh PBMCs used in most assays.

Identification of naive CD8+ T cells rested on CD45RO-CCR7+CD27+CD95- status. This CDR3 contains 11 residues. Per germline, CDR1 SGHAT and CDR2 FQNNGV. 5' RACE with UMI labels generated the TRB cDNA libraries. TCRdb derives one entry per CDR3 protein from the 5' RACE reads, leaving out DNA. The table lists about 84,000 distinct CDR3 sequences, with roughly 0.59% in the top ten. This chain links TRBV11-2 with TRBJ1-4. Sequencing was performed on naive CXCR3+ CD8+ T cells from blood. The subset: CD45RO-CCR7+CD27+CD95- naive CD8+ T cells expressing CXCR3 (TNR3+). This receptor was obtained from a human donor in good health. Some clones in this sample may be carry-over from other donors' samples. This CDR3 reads CASTEGPKLFF. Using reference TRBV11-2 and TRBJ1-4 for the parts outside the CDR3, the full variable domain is EAGVAQSPRYKIIEKRQSVAFWCNPISGHATLYWYQQILGQGPKLLIQFQNNGVVDDSQLPKDRFSAERLKGVDSTLKIQPAKLEDSAVYLCASTEGPKLFFGSGTQLSVL.